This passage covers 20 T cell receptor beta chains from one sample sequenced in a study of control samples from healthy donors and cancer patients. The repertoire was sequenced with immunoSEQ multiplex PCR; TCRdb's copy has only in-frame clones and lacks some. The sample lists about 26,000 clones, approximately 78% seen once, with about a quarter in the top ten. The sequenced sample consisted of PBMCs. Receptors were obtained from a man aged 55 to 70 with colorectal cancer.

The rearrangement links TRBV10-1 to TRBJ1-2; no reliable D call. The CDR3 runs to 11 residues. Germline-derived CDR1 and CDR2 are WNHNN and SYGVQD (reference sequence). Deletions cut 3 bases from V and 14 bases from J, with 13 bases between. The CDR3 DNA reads TGCGCCAGCAGTGACGGCCGACGAAAGACCTTC. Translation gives CASSDGRRKTF.

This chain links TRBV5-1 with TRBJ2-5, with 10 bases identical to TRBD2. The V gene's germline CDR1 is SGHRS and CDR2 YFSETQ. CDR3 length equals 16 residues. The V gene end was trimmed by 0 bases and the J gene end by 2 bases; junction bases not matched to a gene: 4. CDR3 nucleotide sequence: TGCGCCAGCAGCTTGGTAGCGGGGGGCGGACAAGAGACCCAGTACTTC. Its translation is CASSLVAGGGQETQYF.

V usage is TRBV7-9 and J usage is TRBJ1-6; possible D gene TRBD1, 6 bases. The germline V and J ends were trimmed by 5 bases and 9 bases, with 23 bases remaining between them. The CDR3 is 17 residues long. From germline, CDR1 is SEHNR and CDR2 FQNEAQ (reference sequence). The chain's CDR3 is CASSHSGSAGEFSPLHF. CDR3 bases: TGTGCCAGCAGCCACTCCGGGAGTGCAGGGGAGTTTTCACCCCTCCACTTT.

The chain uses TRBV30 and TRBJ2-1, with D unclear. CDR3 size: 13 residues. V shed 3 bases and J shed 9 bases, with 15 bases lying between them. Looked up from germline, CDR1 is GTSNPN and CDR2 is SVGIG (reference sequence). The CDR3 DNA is TGTGCCTGGAGCGACGAGGTCTTTTCTGAGCAGTTCTTC. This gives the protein CAWSDEVFSEQFF. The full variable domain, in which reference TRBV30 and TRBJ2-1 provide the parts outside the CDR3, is SQTIHQWPATLVQPVGSPLSLECTVEGTSNPNLYWYRQAAGRGLQLLFYSVGIGQISSEVPQNLSASRPQDRQFILSSKKLLLSDSGFYLCAWSDEVFSEQFFGPGTRLTVL.

The CDR3 DNA follows: TGTGCCAGCAGCTTGGCCTATAGCGGGGGGGGAGAACGGGAGCAGTATTTT. Translated: CASSLAYSGGGEREQYF. The chain links TRBV5-4 to TRBJ2-3; 11 bases are a match to TRBD2. The CDR3 sequence is 17 residues long. V shed 0 bases and J 11 bases; nucleotides not matched to a gene: 14. Germline CDR1 is SGHNT and CDR2 is YYREEE (reference sequence). The full variable domain, completed using reference TRBV5-4 and TRBJ2-3, is ETGVTQSPTHLIKTRGQQVTLRCSSQSGHNTVSWYQQALGQGPQFIFQYYREEENGRGNFPPRFSGLQFPNYSSELNVNALELDDSALYLCASSLAYSGGGEREQYFGPGTRLTVL.

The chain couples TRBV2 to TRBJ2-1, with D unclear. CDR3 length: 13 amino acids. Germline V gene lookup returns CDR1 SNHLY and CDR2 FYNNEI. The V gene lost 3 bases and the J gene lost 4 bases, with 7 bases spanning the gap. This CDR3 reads CASSDEIYNEQFF. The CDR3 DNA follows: TGTGCCAGCAGTGATGAGATTTACAATGAGCAGTTCTTC. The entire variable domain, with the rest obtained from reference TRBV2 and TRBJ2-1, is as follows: EPEVTQTPSHQVTQMGQEVILRCVPISNHLYFYWYRQILGQKVEFLVSFYNNEISEKSEIFDDQFSVERPDGSNFTLKIRSTKLEDSAMYFCASSDEIYNEQFFGPGTRLTVL.

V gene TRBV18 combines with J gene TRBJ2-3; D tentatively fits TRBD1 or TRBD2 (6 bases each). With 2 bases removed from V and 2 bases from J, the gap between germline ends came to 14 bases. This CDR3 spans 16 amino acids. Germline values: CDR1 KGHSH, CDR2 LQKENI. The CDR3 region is CASSPGWGAPTDTQYF. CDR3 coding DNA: TGTGCCAGCTCACCAGGATGGGGGGCCCCCACAGATACGCAGTATTTT.

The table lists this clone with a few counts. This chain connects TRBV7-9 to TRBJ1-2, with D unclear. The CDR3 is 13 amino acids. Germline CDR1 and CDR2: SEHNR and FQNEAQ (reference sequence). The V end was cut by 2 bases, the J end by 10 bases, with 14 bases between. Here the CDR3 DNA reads TGTGCCAGCAGCTTAATCGGAGAGGGTGCCTACACCTTC. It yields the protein CASSLIGEGAYTF.

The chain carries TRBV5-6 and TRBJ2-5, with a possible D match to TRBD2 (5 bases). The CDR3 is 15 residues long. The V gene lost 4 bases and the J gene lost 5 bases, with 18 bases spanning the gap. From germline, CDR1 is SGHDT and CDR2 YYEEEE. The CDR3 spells CASSTGRDPRETQYF. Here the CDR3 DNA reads TGTGCCAGCAGCACTGGGAGAGATCCGCGGGAGACCCAGTACTTC.

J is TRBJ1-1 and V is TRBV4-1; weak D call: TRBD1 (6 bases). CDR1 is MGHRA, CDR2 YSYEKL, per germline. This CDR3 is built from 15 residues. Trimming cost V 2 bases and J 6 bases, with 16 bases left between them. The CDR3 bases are TGCGCCAGCAGCCAAAACTGGGGGCAAGTGGCTGAAGCTTTCTTT. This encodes CASSQNWGQVAEAFF.

CDR3 nucleotide sequence: TGTGCCAGCAGCCAAACAACCGGGACAGGGGGCCTCAATGAGCAGTTCTTC. Translation: CASSQTTGTGGLNEQFF. The rearrangement uses TRBV3-1 (or the pseudogene TRBV3-2) and TRBJ2-1, with 12 positions matching TRBD1. J gave up 6 bases and V 2 bases, and 8 bases lay outside the gene matches. Germline assignment: CDR1 LGHDT and CDR2 YNNKEL (reference sequence). The CDR3 runs 17 residues.

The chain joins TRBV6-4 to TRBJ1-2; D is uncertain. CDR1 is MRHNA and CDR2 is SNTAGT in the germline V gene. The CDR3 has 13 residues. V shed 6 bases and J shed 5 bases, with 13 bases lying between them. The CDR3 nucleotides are TGTGCCAGCAGGCCGGGCCTGGGGTATGGCTACACCTTC. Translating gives CASRPGLGYGYTF.

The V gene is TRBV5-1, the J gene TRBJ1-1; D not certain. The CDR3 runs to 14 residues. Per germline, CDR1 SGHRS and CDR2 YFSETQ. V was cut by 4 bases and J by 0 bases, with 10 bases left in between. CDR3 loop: CASSSYSLNTEAFF. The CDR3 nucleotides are TGCGCCAGCAGCAGCTACAGCTTGAACACTGAAGCTTTCTTT.

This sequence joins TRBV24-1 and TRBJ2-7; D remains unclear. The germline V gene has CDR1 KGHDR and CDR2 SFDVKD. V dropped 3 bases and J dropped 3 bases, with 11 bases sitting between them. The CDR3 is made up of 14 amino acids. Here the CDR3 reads CATSDNGADYEQYV. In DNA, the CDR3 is TGTGCCACCAGTGATAACGGCGCAGACTACGAGCAGTACGTC.

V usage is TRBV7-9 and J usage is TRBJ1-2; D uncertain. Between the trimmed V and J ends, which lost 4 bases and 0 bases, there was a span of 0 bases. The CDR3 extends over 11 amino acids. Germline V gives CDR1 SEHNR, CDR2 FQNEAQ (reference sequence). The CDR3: CASSSNYGYTF. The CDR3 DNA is TGTGCCAGCAGCTCTAACTATGGCTACACCTTC.

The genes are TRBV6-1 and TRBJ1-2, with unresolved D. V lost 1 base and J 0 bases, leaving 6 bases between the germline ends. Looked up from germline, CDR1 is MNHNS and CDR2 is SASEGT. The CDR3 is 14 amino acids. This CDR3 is CASSEVPANYGYTF. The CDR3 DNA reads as TGTGCCAGCAGTGAAGTCCCAGCTAACTATGGCTACACCTTC.

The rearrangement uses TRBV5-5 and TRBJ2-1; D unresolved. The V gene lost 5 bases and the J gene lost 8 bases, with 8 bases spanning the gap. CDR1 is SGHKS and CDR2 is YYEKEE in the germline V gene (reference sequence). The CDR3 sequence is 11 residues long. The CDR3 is CASSSWDEQFF. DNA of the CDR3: TGTGCCAGCAGTTCCTGGGATGAGCAGTTCTTC.

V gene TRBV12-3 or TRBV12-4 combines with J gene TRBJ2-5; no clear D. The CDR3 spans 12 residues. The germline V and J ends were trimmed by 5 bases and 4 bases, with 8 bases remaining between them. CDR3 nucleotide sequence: TGTGCCAGCAGTCCCTCGGTAGAGACCCAGTACTTC. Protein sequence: CASSPSVETQYF.

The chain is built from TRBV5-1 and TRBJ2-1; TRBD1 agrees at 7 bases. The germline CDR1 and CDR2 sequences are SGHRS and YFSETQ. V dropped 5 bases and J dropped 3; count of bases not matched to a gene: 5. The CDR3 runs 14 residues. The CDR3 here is CASRPGQNYNEQFF. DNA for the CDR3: TGCGCCAGCAGACCGGGACAGAACTACAATGAGCAGTTCTTC.

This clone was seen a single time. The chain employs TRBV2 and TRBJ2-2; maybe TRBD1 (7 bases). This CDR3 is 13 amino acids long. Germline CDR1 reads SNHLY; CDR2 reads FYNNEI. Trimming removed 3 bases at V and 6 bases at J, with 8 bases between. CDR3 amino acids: CASSDRGAGELFF. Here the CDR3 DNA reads TGTGCCAGCAGTGACAGGGGGGCCGGGGAGCTGTTTTTT.